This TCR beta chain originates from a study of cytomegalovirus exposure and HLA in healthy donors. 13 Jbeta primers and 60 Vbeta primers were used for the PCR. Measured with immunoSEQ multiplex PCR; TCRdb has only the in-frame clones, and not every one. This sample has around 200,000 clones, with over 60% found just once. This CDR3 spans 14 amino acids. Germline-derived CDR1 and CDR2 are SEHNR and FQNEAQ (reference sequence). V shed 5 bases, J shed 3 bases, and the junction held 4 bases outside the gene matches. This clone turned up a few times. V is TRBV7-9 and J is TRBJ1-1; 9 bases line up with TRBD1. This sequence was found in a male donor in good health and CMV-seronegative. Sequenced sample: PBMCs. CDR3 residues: CASSRGQGYTEAFF. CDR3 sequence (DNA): TGTGCCAGCAGCCGCGGACAGGGGTACACTGAAGCTTTCTTT.